Shown below are 22 T cell receptor beta chains from a single sample sequenced in a study of blood T cell repertoires in COVID-19. Measured with immunoSEQ multiplex PCR; TCRdb has only the in-frame clones, and not every one. The data hold around 79,000 clones, with approximately 80% observed a single time. The source material was peripheral blood. These receptors were taken from a woman aged 55-75 years with acute or convalescent COVID-19.

V gene TRBV6-5 combines with J gene TRBJ1-1, with a tentative D call TRBD1 (6 bases). This CDR3 spans 12 amino acids. Germline V CDR1 and CDR2: MNHEY, SVGAGI. Trimming stripped 4 bases from V and 10 bases from J, with 13 bases between. The CDR3 loop reads CASSSGGQGAFF. For the CDR3, the DNA is TGTGCCAGCAGTTCGGGGGGGCAGGGAGCTTTCTTT.

J is TRBJ2-1 and V is TRBV13; 9 bases align to TRBD1. Germline loops: CDR1 PRHDT, CDR2 FYEKMQ (reference sequence). The length of the CDR3 is 13 residues. The V gene end was trimmed by 5 bases and the J gene end by 6 bases; junction bases not matched to a gene: 2. CDR3 region: CASSGTGSNEQFF. CDR3 nucleotides: TGTGCCAGCAGCGGGACAGGGTCCAATGAGCAGTTCTTC. Drawing the rest from reference TRBV13 and TRBJ2-1, the complete variable domain is AAGVIQSPRHLIKEKRETATLKCYPIPRHDTVYWYQQGPGQDPQFLISFYEKMQSDKGSIPDRFSAQQFSDYHSELNMSSLELGDSALYFCASSGTGSNEQFFGPGTRLTVL.

The V and J genes are TRBV4-1 and TRBJ2-7; 8 bases agree with TRBD2. The CDR3 extends over 18 amino acids. Germline V gene sequence: CDR1 MGHRA, CDR2 YSYEKL. Germline trimming cut 2 bases from V and 2 bases from J; bases unmatched to any gene: 14. CDR3 region: CASSQSPGSGGSAYEQYF. CDR3 sequence (DNA): TGCGCCAGCAGCCAATCGCCCGGGAGCGGGGGTTCTGCCTACGAGCAGTACTTC.

The genes are TRBV12-3 or TRBV12-4 and TRBJ1-3; perhaps TRBD1 as D (6 bases). Trimming left V 7 bases short and J 0 bases short, with 7 bases between. The CDR3 spans 13 residues. The CDR3 loop is CASKGGSGNTIYF. The CDR3 bases are TGTGCCAGCAAAGGGGGCTCTGGAAACACCATATATTTT.

The V and J genes are TRBV24-1 and TRBJ1-2; D perhaps matches TRBD1 (5 bases). V was shortened by 11 bases and J by 4 bases, with 13 bases between the two germline ends. Germline assignment: CDR1 KGHDR and CDR2 SFDVKD. The CDR3 spans 12 residues. The chain's CDR3 is CAIGGGSYGYTF. CDR3 coding DNA: TGTGCCATCGGGGGGGGGTCCTATGGCTACACCTTC.

V and J are TRBV2 and TRBJ1-4; tentative D call: TRBD1 (5 bases). Germline-derived CDR1 and CDR2 are SNHLY and FYNNEI. The V gene lost 0 bases and the J gene lost 10 bases, with 15 bases spanning the gap. The CDR3 spans 15 residues. The CDR3 here is CASSEAPQGGGKLFF. CDR3 coding DNA: TGTGCCAGCAGTGAAGCGCCCCAGGGTGGCGGAAAACTGTTTTTT.

This clone was detected a few times. This chain connects TRBV19 to TRBJ1-4; possible D gene TRBD1, 6 bases. The CDR3 sequence is 17 residues long. V dropped 4 bases and J dropped 8 bases, with 23 bases sitting between them. Germline assignment: CDR1 LNHDA and CDR2 SQIVND (reference sequence). In nucleotides, the CDR3 is TGTGCCAGTAGTACGATCCGGGACACTACCGGCGGGGAAAAACTGTTTTTT. Translating it yields CASSTIRDTTGGEKLFF.

This chain links TRBV27 with TRBJ1-4; tentatively, D is TRBD1 (6 bases). There are 15 residues in the CDR3. Germline V gene data show CDR1 as MNHEY and CDR2 as SMNVEV (reference sequence). The V end lost 6 bases, the J end lost 5 bases, and 16 bases lay between the germline ends. The CDR3 sequence: CASRLTGTRNEKLFF. The DNA of the CDR3 is TGTGCCAGCAGGTTAACCGGGACAAGGAATGAAAAACTGTTTTTT.

The V and J genes are TRBV10-2 and TRBJ1-1; TRBD1 is a possible D gene (5 bases). V was trimmed by 5 bases and J by 1 base, leaving 17 bases between them. Germline loops: CDR1 WSHSY, CDR2 SAAADI. The CDR3 contains 16 residues. The CDR3 here is CASSRGAGPANTEAFF. The CDR3 coding sequence is TGCGCCAGCAGTCGCGGCGCGGGACCGGCGAACACTGAAGCTTTCTTT.

This clone was seen a single time. The V and J genes are TRBV5-5 and TRBJ2-3; 9 bases fit TRBD1. This CDR3 is built from 16 residues. Germline-derived CDR1 and CDR2 are SGHKS and YYEKEE (reference sequence). V shed 0 bases, J shed 1 base, and the junction held 3 bases outside the gene matches. The CDR3 reads CASSLDRGLGTDTQYF. The CDR3 nucleotides are TGTGCCAGCAGCTTGGACAGGGGGCTTGGCACAGATACGCAGTATTTT.

V usage is TRBV19 and J usage is TRBJ1-3; 10 bases map to TRBD1. Trimming cost V 9 bases and J 2 bases; bases outside gene matches: 7. The CDR3 is 15 residues long. Germline CDR1 reads LNHDA; CDR2 reads SQIVND (reference sequence). CDR3 loop: CASTRTGGTGNTIYF. The DNA for the CDR3 is TGTGCCAGCACACGGACAGGGGGGACTGGAAACACCATATATTTT. The complete variable domain, with remaining parts taken from reference TRBV19 and TRBJ1-3, reads DGGITQSPKYLFRKEGQNVTLSCEQNLNHDAMYWYRQDPGQGLRLIYYSQIVNDFQKGDIAEGYSVSREKKESFPLTVTSAQKNPTAFYLCASTRTGGTGNTIYFGEGSWLTVV.

The genes are TRBV6-1 and TRBJ2-5, with 8 bases aligning to TRBD1. The CDR3 has 16 residues. Unmatched junction bases numbered 12, after V lost 4 bases and J lost 5 bases. Germline V gene lookup returns CDR1 MNHNS and CDR2 SASEGT. In nucleotides, the CDR3 is TGTGCCAGCAGTGCATTAGGACAGGGAAGGTCCGAGACCCAGTACTTC. This encodes CASSALGQGRSETQYF.

The DNA of the CDR3 is TGTGCCAGTAGTACTCAACAGGGATACAATGAGCAGTTCTTC. As protein: CASSTQQGYNEQFF. This chain uses TRBV19 with TRBJ2-1; D perhaps matches TRBD1 (6 bases). CDR1 is LNHDA, CDR2 SQIVND, per germline (reference sequence). V dropped 4 bases and J dropped 4 bases, with 11 bases sitting between them. The CDR3 is 14 residues long.

This sequence joins TRBV11-2 and TRBJ2-5, with D possibly TRBD1 on 5 matching bases. The CDR3 spans 13 residues. Germline V gene data show CDR1 as SGHAT and CDR2 as FQNNGV. Trimming took off 5 bases at V and 5 bases at J, with 12 bases between the two ends. DNA of the CDR3: TGTGCCAGCAGCCCCAGGGTTCGGGAGACCCAGTACTTC. Its protein product is CASSPRVRETQYF.

The chain employs TRBV18 and TRBJ2-7; TRBD1 agrees at 7 bases. The CDR3 has 13 residues. Germline-derived CDR1 and CDR2 are KGHSH and LQKENI. The ends lost 4 bases at V and 7 bases at J; junction bases unmatched: 7. CDR3 protein: CASSLDRSGEQYF. CDR3 nucleotides: TGTGCCAGCTCACTGGACAGGTCGGGAGAGCAGTACTTC.

The V call is TRBV6-5, the J call TRBJ2-7; D might be TRBD1 (7 bases). V lost 4 bases and J lost 6, with 16 bases in between. CDR1 is MNHEY, CDR2 SVGAGI, per germline. The CDR3 length is 14 residues. The CDR3 coding sequence is TGTGCCAGCAGTTCCCGCGGAGGGGGCTTCGAGCAGTACTTC. Protein sequence: CASSSRGGGFEQYF.

V gene TRBV4-1 combines with J gene TRBJ2-2; 7 nucleotides match TRBD2. The germline CDR1 and CDR2 sequences are MGHRA and YSYEKL. Trimming cost V 4 bases and J 1 base; bases outside gene matches: 3. This CDR3 comprises 15 residues. The CDR3 protein is CASSRASGNTGELFF. The CDR3 DNA is TGCGCCAGCAGCCGGGCTAGCGGGAACACCGGGGAGCTGTTTTTT.

This clone appeared once. The chain carries TRBV9 and TRBJ2-1, with 10 nucleotides matching TRBD1. The CDR3 is made up of 16 amino acids. The trim removed 4 bases at V and 5 bases at J, leaving 9 bases unmatched. Germline V gene lookup returns CDR1 SGDLS and CDR2 YYNGEE. The CDR3 bases are TGTGCCAGCAGCCCGAAGCCGGGACAGGGGAACAATGAGCAGTTCTTC. This translates into CASSPKPGQGNNEQFF.

This chain uses TRBV24-1 with TRBJ2-3, with 10 bases matching TRBD2. Trimming took 2 bases from V and 6 from J; bases not matched to a gene: 10. Germline lookup yields CDR1 KGHDR and CDR2 SFDVKD. The length of the CDR3 is 17 residues. The CDR3 here is CATSDSGAGGPTDTQYF. Here the CDR3 DNA reads TGTGCCACCAGTGATTCTGGAGCGGGGGGGCCTACGGATACGCAGTATTTT.

This clone was seen only once. The chain recombines TRBV6-5 with TRBJ2-1; D is unresolved. V lost 6 bases and J lost 4, with 16 bases in between. The CDR3 covers 15 residues. CDR1 and CDR2 (germline): MNHEY, SVGAGI. The CDR3 region has the DNA TGTGCCAGCAGCCCCCGGAGACCCGTTTACAATGAGCAGTTCTTC. The encoded protein is CASSPRRPVYNEQFF.

This chain connects TRBV3-1 (or the pseudogene TRBV3-2) to TRBJ2-2; 10 bases map to TRBD1. With V trimmed by 3 bases and J by 3 bases, 4 bases remained unmatched. The germline V gene has CDR1 LGHDT and CDR2 YNNKEL (reference sequence). The CDR3 sequence is 16 residues long. The CDR3: CASSHGTGVYTGELFF. The CDR3 region has the DNA TGTGCCAGCAGCCACGGGACAGGGGTGTACACCGGGGAGCTGTTTTTT.

This sequence joins TRBV19 and TRBJ1-6; 9 nucleotides align to TRBD1. The CDR3 is made up of 13 amino acids. J gave up 8 bases and V 9 bases, and 5 bases lay outside the gene matches. Per germline, CDR1 LNHDA and CDR2 SQIVND (reference sequence). CDR3 in amino acids: CASRGQGDSPLHF. The CDR3, as DNA: TGTGCCAGCCGGGGACAGGGAGATTCACCCCTCCACTTT.